These 3 T cell receptor beta chains were sequenced from one sample in a study of OX40 agonist ivuxolimab in advanced cancers. The table came from immunoSEQ multiplex PCR; TCRdb's copy has only in-frame clones and leaves some out. The sample holds about 76,000 clones, nearly 90% seen once. Here the sequenced sample was CD4+ or CD8+ T cells sorted from blood, taken in a trial of the OX40 agonist ivuxolimab. The receptors were sampled from an adult with an advanced solid tumor such as melanoma, head and neck, liver or kidney cancer.

The V gene is TRBV5-6, the J gene TRBJ1-6; a possible D gene is TRBD1 (5 bases). The germline V and J ends were trimmed by 3 bases and 3 bases, with 13 bases remaining between them. This CDR3 is 16 amino acids long. In germline, CDR1 is SGHDT, CDR2 YYEEEE. The CDR3 region has the DNA TGTGCCAGCAGCTCATATGGGGGTCACTATAATTCACCCCTCCACTTT. It is translated as CASSSYGGHYNSPLHF.

The chain couples TRBV7-2 to TRBJ2-3; D possibly corresponds to TRBD2 (5 bases). The V end was cut by 1 base, the J end by 5 bases, with 16 bases between. Germline CDR1 SGHTA, CDR2 FQGNSA. This CDR3 is 16 amino acids long. The CDR3 region is CASSLEASQVGDTQYF. The CDR3 DNA reads as TGTGCCAGCAGCTTAGAGGCTAGCCAGGTAGGAGATACGCAGTATTTT.

Only a few counts were recorded for this clone. V usage is TRBV5-1 and J usage is TRBJ2-7; 8 nucleotides agree with TRBD1. This CDR3 spans 17 amino acids. V shed 0 bases, J shed 6 bases, and the junction held 14 bases outside the gene matches. Per the germline V gene, CDR1 is SGHRS and CDR2 is YFSETQ. The CDR3 nucleotides are TGCGCCAGCAGCTTGGATCGACAGGGGCTGCGGGGCACCGAGCAGTACTTC. Amino acids: CASSLDRQGLRGTEQYF.